This TCR beta chain was identified in a study of blood T cell repertoires in COVID-19. Across the whole study: The origin of the acute and convalescent COVID-19 samples was the United States, Italy and Spain.

V shed 6 bases and J 2 bases; nucleotides not matched to a gene: 0. CDR3 length: 12 amino acids. Germline V gene data show CDR1 as MNHEY and CDR2 as SVGAGI. How the authors handled the data: The authors estimated nucleated cell counts from reference gene primer amplification. The table came from immunoSEQ multiplex PCR; TCRdb's copy has only in-frame clones and leaves some out. V, J and clone size are taken as reported in that table, and D and trimming were inferred from the DNA itself. Here the sample spans about 98,000 clones, around 73% being singletons. The sample consisted of peripheral blood. This TCR derives from a man in his 60s with active or convalescent COVID-19. This sequence joins TRBV6-5 and TRBJ2-7; 8 positions agree with TRBD1. The CDR3 region is CASRTGAYEQYF. CDR3 bases: TGTGCCAGCAGGACAGGGGCCTACGAGCAGTACTTC.